The source of this T cell receptor (beta chain) is a study of T cells in Graves' hyperthyroidism and ophthalmopathy. Per germline, CDR1 LGHNA and CDR2 YNFKEQ. The CDR3 length is 14 residues. The V gene end was trimmed by 3 bases and the J gene end by 8 bases; junction bases not matched to a gene: 7. The CDR3 regions of TCR beta were amplified from RNA transcripts. The HTBI primer set drove a first-round RT-PCR of the TCR CDR3. TCRdb reanalysed the multiplex PCR reads using MiXCR and keeps one entry per CDR3 protein. This table has roughly 570,000 distinct CDR3 sequences, approximately 14% appearing once. This clonotype was seen a few times. Graves' hyperthyroidism is called stable when ophthalmopathy does not progress within 18 months.

The receptor comes from a woman aged 25-40 years with Graves' hyperthyroidism. The sample was blood. V and J are TRBV4-2 and TRBJ1-2; 9 nucleotides match TRBD1. CDR3 in amino acids: CASSQGQTGGGYTF. CDR3 sequence (DNA): TGTGCCAGCAGCCAGGGGCAGACAGGGGGAGGCTACACCTTC.